The 17 T cell receptor beta chains in this list originate from one sample, sequenced in a study of blood T cell repertoires in COVID-19. Sequenced by immunoSEQ multiplex PCR; TCRdb stores in-frame clones only, minus some. The profile shows approximately 350,000 clones, 80% to 90% of them singletons. The sequenced material came from PBMCs or T cells enriched from blood (not recorded which). Receptor source: a man younger than 35 who had recovered from COVID-19.

A note on this clone: The same CDR3 arises from other DNA sequences in this sample as well. The chain has TRBV11-2 and TRBJ1-3; D is ambiguous. The ends were cut back, 1 base at V and 4 bases at J, with 5 bases in the middle. The germline CDR1 and CDR2 sequences are SGHAT and FQNNGV. The CDR3 spans 13 residues. This CDR3 is CASSLGQGNTIYF. The CDR3 nucleotides are TGTGCCAGCAGCTTAGGTCAAGGAAACACCATATATTTT.

The table lists this clone with a count of one. The rearrangement links TRBV29-1 to TRBJ1-1; tentatively, D is TRBD1 (6 bases). Germline values: CDR1 SQVTM, CDR2 ANQGSEA. V was cut by 7 bases and J by 4 bases, with 10 bases left in between. The CDR3 is 11 amino acids. As DNA, the CDR3 is TGCAGCGCGAGACAGGCCACTGAAGCTTTCTTT. Translation: CSARQATEAFF.

This clone was recorded only once. The genes are TRBV27 and TRBJ1-2, with a possible D match to TRBD1 (5 bases). The germline CDR1 and CDR2 sequences are MNHEY and SMNVEV (reference sequence). The CDR3 has 15 residues. Trimming shortened V by 2 bases and J by 6 bases, and 16 bases separated the two germline ends. CDR3 DNA sequence: TGTGCCAGCAGTTTAAGGGGTAGCAGGGATCATGGCTACACCTTC. It encodes CASSLRGSRDHGYTF.

V and J are TRBV12-3 or TRBV12-4 and TRBJ1-3; D is undetermined. Trimming cost V 10 bases and J 4 bases, with 5 bases left between them. This CDR3 spans 10 amino acids. CDR3 sequence reads: CATTGNTIYF. The CDR3, as DNA: TGTGCCACCACAGGAAACACCATATATTTT.

This chain connects TRBV28 to TRBJ2-7, with 9 bases identical to TRBD2. This CDR3 has 16 amino acids. Germline values: CDR1 MDHEN, CDR2 SYDVKM. Trimming cost V 5 bases and J 2 bases; bases outside gene matches: 10. For the CDR3, the DNA is TGTGCCAGCAGTCCTCCTACTAGCGGGCGTCCCTACGAGCAGTACTTC. This translates into CASSPPTSGRPYEQYF.

This rearrangement joins TRBV10-3 to TRBJ1-1; perhaps TRBD1 as D (6 bases). V was pared by 6 bases and J by 2 bases, with 10 bases between. The CDR3 covers 13 residues. Germline V CDR1 and CDR2: ENHRY, SYGVKD. Here the CDR3 DNA reads TGTGCCATCAGCCGGGACATTAACACTGAAGCTTTCTTT. Translated: CAISRDINTEAFF.

The chain recombines TRBV27 with TRBJ2-7; TRBD1 aligns across 10 bases. The CDR3 totals 16 residues. The ends lost 5 bases at V and 1 base at J; junction bases unmatched: 8. Germline CDR1 is MNHEY and CDR2 is SMNVEV (reference sequence). The CDR3 nucleotides read TGTGCCAGCAGTCACCGGGACAGGGGACGTTCCTACGAGCAGTACTTC. This gives the protein CASSHRDRGRSYEQYF.

The J gene is TRBJ1-5, the V gene TRBV28; 7 nucleotides agree with TRBD1. J gave up 11 bases and V 5 bases, and 3 bases lay outside the gene matches. CDR1 and CDR2 from the germline V gene are MDHEN and SYDVKM. This CDR3 comprises 11 residues. CDR3 in DNA: TGTGCCAGCAGTCGACAGGGTACCCAGCATTTT. Residues: CASSRQGTQHF.

This chain uses TRBV3-1 (or the pseudogene TRBV3-2) with TRBJ2-3, with 13 bases lining up with TRBD2. The CDR3 covers 16 residues. CDR1 and CDR2 from the germline V gene are LGHDT and YNNKEL (reference sequence). V was pared by 3 bases and J by 5 bases, with 5 bases of the junction left unmatched. For the CDR3, the DNA is TGTGCCAGCAGCCAGGCGGGACTAGCGGGGCGAGATACGCAGTATTTT. Translating it yields CASSQAGLAGRDTQYF.

The table lists this clone with a few counts. This sample includes further DNA sequences coding for the same CDR3. V and J are TRBV19 and TRBJ1-2, with unresolved D. Germline V lookup: CDR1 LNHDA, CDR2 SQIVND (reference sequence). V was trimmed by 7 bases and J by 8 bases, leaving 8 bases between them. CDR3 length: 10 amino acids. CDR3 loop: CASKSDGYTF. In DNA, the CDR3 is TGTGCCAGTAAAAGCGACGGCTACACCTTC. The full variable domain, completed using reference TRBV19 and TRBJ1-2, is DGGITQSPKYLFRKEGQNVTLSCEQNLNHDAMYWYRQDPGQGLRLIYYSQIVNDFQKGDIAEGYSVSREKKESFPLTVTSAQKNPTAFYLCASKSDGYTFGSGTRLTVV.

This chain connects TRBV9 to TRBJ2-2; D is perhaps TRBD1 (6 bases). The germline gives CDR1 SGDLS, CDR2 YYNGEE. This CDR3 region has 17 residues. V was clipped by 4 bases and J by 8 bases, with 24 bases between them. CDR3 loop: CASSPGPNGDTTGELFF. CDR3 nucleotides: TGTGCCAGCAGCCCCGGGCCTAACGGGGACACGACTGGGGAGCTGTTTTTT.

The chain has TRBV27 and TRBJ2-7; weak D call: TRBD2 (5 bases). This CDR3 is built from 15 residues. Looked up from germline, CDR1 is MNHEY and CDR2 is SMNVEV (reference sequence). Between the trimmed V and J ends, which lost 4 bases and 3 bases, there was a span of 16 bases. The CDR3 loop reads CASSSRSRGLYEQYF. CDR3 coding DNA: TGTGCCAGCAGTTCCCGTTCGCGCGGACTCTACGAGCAGTACTTC.

The chain couples TRBV19 to TRBJ1-2, with 8 bases fitting TRBD1. The CDR3 contains 15 residues. V trimming: 5 bases; J trimming: 2 bases; junction bases outside the gene matches: 7. Germline CDR1 is LNHDA and CDR2 is SQIVND (reference sequence). DNA of the CDR3: TGTGCCAGTAGTGACGGACAGGGCTTCAACTATGGCTACACCTTC. Protein product: CASSDGQGFNYGYTF.

This chain uses TRBV7-9 with TRBJ2-1, with D perhaps TRBD1 (5 bases). V lost 0 bases, J lost 10 bases, and 16 bases lay in between. The CDR3 totals 15 residues. Per germline, CDR1 SEHNR and CDR2 FQNEAQ (reference sequence). The CDR3 sequence: CASSLALGRVKEQFF. CDR3 coding DNA: TGTGCCAGCAGCTTAGCGCTCGGCAGGGTGAAGGAGCAGTTCTTC.

Only one count was recorded for this clone. The V gene is TRBV19, the J gene TRBJ1-5; 7 nucleotides agree with TRBD1. Germline-derived CDR1 and CDR2 are LNHDA and SQIVND (reference sequence). The CDR3 length is 16 residues. V was clipped by 5 bases and J by 7 bases; unmatched bases: 14. The DNA for the CDR3 is TGTGCCAGTAGTTTTGGGGGTTACAGGGGAAACCAGCCCCAGCATTTT. This encodes CASSFGGYRGNQPQHF.

The J gene is TRBJ2-4, the V gene TRBV5-1, with 9 nucleotides matching TRBD1. Germline V gene sequence: CDR1 SGHRS, CDR2 YFSETQ. The CDR3 runs 16 residues. V was clipped by 4 bases and J by 0 bases; unmatched bases: 5. CDR3 sequence reads: CASSATGGKAKNIQYF. CDR3 bases: TGCGCCAGCAGCGCAACAGGGGGCAAAGCCAAAAACATTCAGTACTTC.

This clone was found once. The chain has TRBV5-1 and TRBJ2-7, with TRBD2 matching over 9 bases. V was clipped by 5 bases and J by 1 base; unmatched bases: 10. The germline V gene encodes CDR1 SGHRS and CDR2 YFSETQ. This CDR3 is 16 amino acids long. Here the CDR3 DNA reads TGCGCCAGCAGTTTTAAGGAGCGGGAGGCGTCCTACGAGCAGTACTTC. This encodes CASSFKEREASYEQYF.